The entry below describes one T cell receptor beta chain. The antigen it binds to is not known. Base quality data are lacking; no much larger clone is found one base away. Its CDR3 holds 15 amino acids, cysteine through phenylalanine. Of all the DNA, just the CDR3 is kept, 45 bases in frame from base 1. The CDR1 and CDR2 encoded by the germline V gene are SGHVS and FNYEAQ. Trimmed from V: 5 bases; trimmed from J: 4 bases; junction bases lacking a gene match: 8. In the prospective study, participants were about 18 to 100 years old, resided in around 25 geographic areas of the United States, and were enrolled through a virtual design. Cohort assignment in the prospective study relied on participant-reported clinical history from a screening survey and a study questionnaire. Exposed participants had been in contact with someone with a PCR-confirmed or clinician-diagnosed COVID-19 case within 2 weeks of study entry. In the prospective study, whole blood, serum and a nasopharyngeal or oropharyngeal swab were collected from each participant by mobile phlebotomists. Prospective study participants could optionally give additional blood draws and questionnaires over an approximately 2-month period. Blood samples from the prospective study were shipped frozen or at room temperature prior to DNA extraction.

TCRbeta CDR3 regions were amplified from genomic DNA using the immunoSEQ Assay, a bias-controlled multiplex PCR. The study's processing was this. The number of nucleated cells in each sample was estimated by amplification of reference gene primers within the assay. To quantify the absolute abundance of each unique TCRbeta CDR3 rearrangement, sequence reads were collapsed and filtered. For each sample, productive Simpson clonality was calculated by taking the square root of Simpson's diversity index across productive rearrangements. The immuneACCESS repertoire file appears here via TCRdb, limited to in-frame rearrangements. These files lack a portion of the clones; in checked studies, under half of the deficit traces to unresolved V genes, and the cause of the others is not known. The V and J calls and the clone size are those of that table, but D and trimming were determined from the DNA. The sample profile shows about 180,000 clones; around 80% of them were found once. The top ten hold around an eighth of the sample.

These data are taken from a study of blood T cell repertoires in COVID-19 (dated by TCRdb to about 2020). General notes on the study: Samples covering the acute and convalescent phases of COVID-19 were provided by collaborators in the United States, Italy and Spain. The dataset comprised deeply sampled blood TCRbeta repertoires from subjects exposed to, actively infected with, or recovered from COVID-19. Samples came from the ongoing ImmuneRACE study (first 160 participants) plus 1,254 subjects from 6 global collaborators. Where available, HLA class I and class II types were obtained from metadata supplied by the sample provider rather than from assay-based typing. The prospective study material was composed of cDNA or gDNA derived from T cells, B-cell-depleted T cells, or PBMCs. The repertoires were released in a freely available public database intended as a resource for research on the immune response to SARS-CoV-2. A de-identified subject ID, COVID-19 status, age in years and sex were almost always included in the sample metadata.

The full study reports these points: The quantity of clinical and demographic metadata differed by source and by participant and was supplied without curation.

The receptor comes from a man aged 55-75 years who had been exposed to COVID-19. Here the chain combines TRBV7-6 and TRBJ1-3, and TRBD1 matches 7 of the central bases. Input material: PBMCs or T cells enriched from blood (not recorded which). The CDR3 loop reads CASSAQGVDGNTIYF. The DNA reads TGTGCCAGCAGCGCTCAGGGGGTGGACGGAAACACCATATATTTT.